The rows below give T cell receptor beta chains drawn from one sample of a study of cytomegalovirus exposure and HLA in healthy donors. Method: immunoSEQ multiplex PCR; TCRdb's copy keeps in-frame clones and lacks some. The data show roughly 150,000 clones, around 75% seen once. Material: PBMCs. The receptors come from a young man in good health and CMV-seronegative. CDR3s include the opening cysteine and the closing phenylalanine or tryptophan. Fields, in order: V gene, D gene, J gene, clone size, CDR3 length, CDR3 DNA, CDR3 protein. The D gene is left open where the match is weak. Expanded clones get a size class; other rows say once, few or many, or leave the size out.

TRBV19	TRBD2	TRBJ2-3	.	20	TGTGCCAGTAGTCCTTCCGGGACTAGCGGGAGGAGGGGTAGCACAGATACGCAGTATTTT	CASSPSGTSGRRGSTDTQYF
TRBV4-1	TRBD2	TRBJ2-2	.	19	TGCGCCAGCAGCCTACGTCCCTTAGCGGGATCGGTAGGCGCCGGGGAGCTGTTTTTT	CASSLRPLAGSVGAGELFF
TRBV5-1	.	TRBJ2-7	.	14	TGCGCCAGCAGCTTGGTAGGAGGGGTCCACGAGCAGTACTTC	CASSLVGGVHEQYF
TRBV5-1	.	TRBJ2-3	few	14	TGCGCCAGCAGCTTATCGCAGAGCACAGATACGCAGTATTTT	CASSLSQSTDTQYF
TRBV6-5	.	TRBJ1-1	.	15	TGTGCCAGCAGTTCCTATGGGACACTGAACACTGAAGCTTTCTTT	CASSSYGTLNTEAFF
TRBV5-1	.	TRBJ1-1	.	15	TGCGCCAGCAGCCAACCGGGGGTCGGGGGAACTGAAGCTTTCTTT	CASSQPGVGGTEAFF
TRBV4-3	TRBD2	TRBJ2-5	.	17	TGCGCCAGCAGCCAATGGACTAGCGGGACTCGGGGCGAGACCCAGTACTTC	CASSQWTSGTRGETQYF
TRBV19	TRBD1	TRBJ1-5	few	15	TGTGCCAGTAGTCCAAGGGGGCTGGGCAATCAGCCCCAGCATTTT	CASSPRGLGNQPQHF
TRBV6-1	.	TRBJ1-2	.	17	TGTGCCAGCAGTGGGGGGGGACGTCCCCCGAACCACTATGGCTACACCTTC	CASSGGGRPPNHYGYTF
TRBV19	.	TRBJ2-7	.	13	TGTGCCTCCCAAGGGGCGGGGAACTACGAGCAGTACTTC	CASQGAGNYEQYF
TRBV7-2	TRBD1	TRBJ1-2	few	14	TGTGCCAGCAGCCAGAGACAGGGAATAGGTGGCTACACCTTC	CASSQRQGIGGYTF
TRBV18	.	TRBJ2-5	.	14	TGTGCCAGCTCGGAGAACGCCTCCGGGGAGACCCAGTACTTC	CASSENASGETQYF
TRBV7-2	TRBD2	TRBJ2-1	.	16	TGTGCCAGCAGCTTAGTGTTAGCGGGAGGGCCTAATGAGCAGTTCTTC	CASSLVLAGGPNEQFF
TRBV4-1	.	TRBJ2-2	.	15	TGCGCCAGCAGCCAATTAGGGGGAAGCACCGGGGAGCTGTTTTTT	CASSQLGGSTGELFF
TRBV29-1	TRBD1	TRBJ1-2	.	12	TGCAGCGTTGCATACAGGGGATGGGGCTACACCTTC	CSVAYRGWGYTF
TRBV6-5	.	TRBJ1-1	.	12	TGTGCCAGCAGTTACTGGGGAGGGGCAGCTTTCTTT	CASSYWGGAAFF
TRBV28	TRBD2	TRBJ2-3	.	15	TGTGCCAGCAGTTCGCCGGGGGGGAGCACAGATACGCAGTATTTT	CASSSPGGSTDTQYF
TRBV5-4	.	TRBJ2-7	.	14	TGTGCCAGCAGCTTGGTGGAGGGTTCCTACGAGCAGTACTTC	CASSLVEGSYEQYF
TRBV5-4	.	TRBJ2-1	.	16	TGTGCCAGCTCCCCAGGTGGCGGGACCTCCTACAATGAGCAGTTCTTC	CASSPGGGTSYNEQFF
TRBV5-1	.	TRBJ2-6	few	16	TGCGCCAGCTCCCGGTCGGTGGAGTCTGGGGCCAACGTCCTGACTTTC	CASSRSVESGANVLTF